A selection of T cell receptor beta chains follows, all from one sample in a study of blood T cell repertoires in COVID-19. Sequenced by immunoSEQ multiplex PCR; TCRdb stores in-frame clones only, minus some. The sample has some 150,000 clones; approximately 89% are singletons. The source material was peripheral blood. These receptor sequences come from a human donor in a cohort sampled during active COVID-19. Each CDR3 is given with its conserved first and last residue. Each record gives: J gene, clone size, D gene, V gene, CDR3 protein, CDR3 DNA. D genes are given only for firm matches. Clone size is not always given. Where it is, it says once, few, many or a class for expanded clones.

J gene: TRBJ2-7; clone size: .; D gene: .; V gene: TRBV5-4; CDR3 protein: CASSLRGGVYEQYF; CDR3 DNA: TGTGCCAGCAGCCTTAGGGGGGGGGTCTACGAGCAGTACTTC
J gene: TRBJ2-7; clone size: .; D gene: TRBD1; V gene: TRBV9; CDR3 protein: CASSVGGRQGSEQYF; CDR3 DNA: TGTGCCAGCAGCGTAGGGGGACGACAGGGATCCGAGCAGTACTTC
J gene: TRBJ1-4; clone size: .; D gene: TRBD1; V gene: TRBV7-6; CDR3 protein: CASSLGQGASEKLFF; CDR3 DNA: TGTGCCAGCAGCCTCGGTCAGGGGGCGAGTGAAAAACTGTTTTTT
J gene: TRBJ1-4; clone size: .; D gene: .; V gene: TRBV7-8; CDR3 protein: CASSFSGGGSEKLFF; CDR3 DNA: TGTGCCAGCAGCTTTTCGGGGGGTGGAAGTGAAAAACTGTTTTTT
J gene: TRBJ2-3; clone size: few; D gene: TRBD2; V gene: TRBV6-4; CDR3 protein: CASSQLAGGSTDTQYF; CDR3 DNA: TGTGCCAGCAGTCAACTAGCGGGGGGGAGCACAGATACGCAGTATTTT
J gene: TRBJ2-7; clone size: .; D gene: .; V gene: TRBV10-3; CDR3 protein: CAISGTETQSF; CDR3 DNA: TGTGCCATCAGTGGGACAGAGACTCAAAGCTTC
J gene: TRBJ1-4; clone size: .; D gene: TRBD1; V gene: TRBV18; CDR3 protein: CASSPMGQGDEKLFF; CDR3 DNA: TGTGCCAGCTCACCAATGGGACAGGGGGACGAAAAACTGTTTTTT
J gene: TRBJ1-5; clone size: .; D gene: .; V gene: TRBV7-8; CDR3 protein: CASSLTGGNQPQHF; CDR3 DNA: TGTGCCAGCAGCCTTACGGGAGGTAATCAGCCCCAGCATTTT
J gene: TRBJ2-7; clone size: .; D gene: .; V gene: TRBV4-3; CDR3 protein: CASSPGTQSYEQYF; CDR3 DNA: TGCGCCAGCAGCCCCGGGACACAATCATACGAGCAGTACTTC
J gene: TRBJ2-1; clone size: .; D gene: .; V gene: TRBV7-2; CDR3 protein: CASSYSGDEQFF; CDR3 DNA: TGTGCCAGCAGCTACTCCGGGGATGAGCAGTTCTTC
J gene: TRBJ1-6; clone size: few; D gene: .; V gene: TRBV19; CDR3 protein: CASSSSNSPLHF; CDR3 DNA: TGTGCCAGTAGCAGTAGCAATTCACCCCTCCACTTT
J gene: TRBJ1-5; clone size: .; D gene: .; V gene: TRBV7-8; CDR3 protein: CASSYYGNQPQHF; CDR3 DNA: TGTGCCAGCAGCTACTATGGCAATCAGCCCCAGCATTTT
J gene: TRBJ2-3; clone size: .; D gene: .; V gene: TRBV20-1; CDR3 protein: CSASIADTQYF; CDR3 DNA: TGCAGTGCTAGCATAGCGGATACGCAGTATTTT
J gene: TRBJ1-2; clone size: .; D gene: TRBD1; V gene: TRBV6-5; CDR3 protein: CASSYPDRGGYTF; CDR3 DNA: TGTGCCAGCAGTTACCCGGACAGGGGGGGCTACACCTTC
J gene: TRBJ2-7; clone size: .; D gene: .; V gene: TRBV7-8; CDR3 protein: CASSKKAAAGTFREQYF; CDR3 DNA: TGTGCCAGCAGCAAGAAAGCGGCGGCAGGGACATTTCGGGAGCAGTACTTC
J gene: TRBJ2-1; clone size: .; D gene: TRBD2; V gene: TRBV5-1; CDR3 protein: CASSHGTSGNEQFF; CDR3 DNA: TGCGCCAGCAGCCACGGGACTAGCGGGAATGAGCAGTTCTTC
J gene: TRBJ2-2; clone size: .; D gene: TRBD2; V gene: TRBV7-2; CDR3 protein: CASSFTSGGTGELFF; CDR3 DNA: TGTGCCAGCAGCTTTACTAGCGGGGGGACCGGGGAGCTGTTTTTT